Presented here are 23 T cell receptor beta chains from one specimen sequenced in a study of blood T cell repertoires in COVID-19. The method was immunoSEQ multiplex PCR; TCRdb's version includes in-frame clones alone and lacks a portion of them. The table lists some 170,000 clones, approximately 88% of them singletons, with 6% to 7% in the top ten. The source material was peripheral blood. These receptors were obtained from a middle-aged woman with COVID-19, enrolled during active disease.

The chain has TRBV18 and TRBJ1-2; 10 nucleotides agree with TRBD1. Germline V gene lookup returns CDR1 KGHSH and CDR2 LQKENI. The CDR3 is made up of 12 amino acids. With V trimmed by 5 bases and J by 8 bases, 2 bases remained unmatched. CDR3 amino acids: CASSGDRGGYTF. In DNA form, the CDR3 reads TGTGCCAGCTCAGGGGACAGGGGCGGCTACACCTTC.

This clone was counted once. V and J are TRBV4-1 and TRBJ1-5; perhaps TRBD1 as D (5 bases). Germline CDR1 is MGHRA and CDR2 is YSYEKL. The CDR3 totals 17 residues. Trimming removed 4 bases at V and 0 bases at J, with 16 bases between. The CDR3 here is CASSPMGGGYSNQPQHF. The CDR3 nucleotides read TGCGCCAGCAGCCCTATGGGGGGGGGTTATAGCAATCAGCCCCAGCATTTT.

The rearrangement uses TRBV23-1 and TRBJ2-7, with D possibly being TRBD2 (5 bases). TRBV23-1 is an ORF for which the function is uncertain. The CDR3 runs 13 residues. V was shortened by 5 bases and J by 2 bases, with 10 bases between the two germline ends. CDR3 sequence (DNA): TGCGCCAGCAGTTCCGGGGTTCCCTACGAGCAGTACTTC. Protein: CASSSGVPYEQYF.

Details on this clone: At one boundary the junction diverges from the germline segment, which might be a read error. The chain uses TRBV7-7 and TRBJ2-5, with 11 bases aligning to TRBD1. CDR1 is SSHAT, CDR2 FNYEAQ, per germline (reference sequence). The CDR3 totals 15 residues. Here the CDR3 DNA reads TGTGCTAGCAGCTTAGGGACAGGGGGCCAAGAGACCCAGTACTTC. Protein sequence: CASSLGTGGQETQYF.

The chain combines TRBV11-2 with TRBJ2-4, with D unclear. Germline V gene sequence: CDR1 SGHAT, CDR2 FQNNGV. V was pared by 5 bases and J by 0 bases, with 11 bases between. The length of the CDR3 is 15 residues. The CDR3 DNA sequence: TGTGCCAGCAGCCAAACTGTTATAGCCAAAAACATTCAGTACTTC. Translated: CASSQTVIAKNIQYF.

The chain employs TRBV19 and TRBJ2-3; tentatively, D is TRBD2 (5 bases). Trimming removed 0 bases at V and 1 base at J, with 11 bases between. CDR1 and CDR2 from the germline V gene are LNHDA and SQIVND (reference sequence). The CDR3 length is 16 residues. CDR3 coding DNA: TGTGCCAGTAGTATAGATGCTAGCCGGCGCACAGATACGCAGTATTTT. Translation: CASSIDASRRTDTQYF.

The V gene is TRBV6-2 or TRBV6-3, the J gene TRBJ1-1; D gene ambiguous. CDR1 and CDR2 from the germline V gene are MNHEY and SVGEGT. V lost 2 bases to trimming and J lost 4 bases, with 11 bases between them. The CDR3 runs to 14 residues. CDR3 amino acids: CASSYGNPITEAFF. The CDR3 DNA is TGTGCCAGCAGTTACGGTAACCCTATCACTGAAGCTTTCTTT.

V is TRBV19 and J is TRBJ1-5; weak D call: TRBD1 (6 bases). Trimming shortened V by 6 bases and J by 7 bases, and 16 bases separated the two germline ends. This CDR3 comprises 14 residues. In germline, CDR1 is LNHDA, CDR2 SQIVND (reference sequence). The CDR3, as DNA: TGTGCCAGTAGAGCACAGGGTGTGAGCCAGCCCCAGCATTTT. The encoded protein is CASRAQGVSQPQHF.

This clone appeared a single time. CDR3 residues: CASSHDNYRGNSYGYTF. As DNA, the CDR3 is TGCGCCAGCAGCCACGATAACTACAGGGGTAATAGCTATGGCTACACCTTC. The chain employs TRBV4-1 and TRBJ1-2; the match to TRBD1 covers 7 bases. Germline assignment: CDR1 MGHRA and CDR2 YSYEKL. V lost 3 bases and J lost 4; bases outside the gene matches: 14. This CDR3 has 17 amino acids.

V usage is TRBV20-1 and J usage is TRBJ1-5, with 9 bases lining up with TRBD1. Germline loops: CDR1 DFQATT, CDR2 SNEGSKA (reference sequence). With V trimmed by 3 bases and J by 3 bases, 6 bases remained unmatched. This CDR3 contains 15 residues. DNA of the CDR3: TGCAGTGCTAGTCGGGGACAGGGCCCCAATCAGCCCCAGCATTTT. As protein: CSASRGQGPNQPQHF.

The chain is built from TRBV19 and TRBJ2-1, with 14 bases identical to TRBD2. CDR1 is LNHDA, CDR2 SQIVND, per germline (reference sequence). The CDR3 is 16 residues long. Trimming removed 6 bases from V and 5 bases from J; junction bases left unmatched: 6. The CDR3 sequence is CASRGTSGSWNNEQFF. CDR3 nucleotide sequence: TGTGCCAGTAGAGGGACTAGCGGGAGTTGGAACAATGAGCAGTTCTTC.

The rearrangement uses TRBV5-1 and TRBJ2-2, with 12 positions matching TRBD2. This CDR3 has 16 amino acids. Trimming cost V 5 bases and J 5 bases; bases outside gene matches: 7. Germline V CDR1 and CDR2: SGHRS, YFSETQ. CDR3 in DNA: TGCGCCAGCAGGAGGGACGGGACTAGCGGGACCGGGGAGCTGTTTTTT. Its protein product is CASRRDGTSGTGELFF.

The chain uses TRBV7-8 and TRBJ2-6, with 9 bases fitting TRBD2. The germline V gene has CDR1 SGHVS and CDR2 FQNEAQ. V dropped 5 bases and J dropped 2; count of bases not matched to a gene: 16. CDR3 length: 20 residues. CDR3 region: CASSPLSSGNPRTGANVLTF. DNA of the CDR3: TGTGCCAGCAGCCCCCTCTCTAGCGGGAACCCAAGAACTGGGGCCAACGTCCTGACTTTC.

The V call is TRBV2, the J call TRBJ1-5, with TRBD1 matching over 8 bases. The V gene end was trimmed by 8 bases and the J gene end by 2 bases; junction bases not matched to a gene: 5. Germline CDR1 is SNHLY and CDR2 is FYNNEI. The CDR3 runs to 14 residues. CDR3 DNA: TGTGCCAGCGCAGGGGGCGCGGGCAATCAGCCCCAGCATTTT. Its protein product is CASAGGAGNQPQHF.

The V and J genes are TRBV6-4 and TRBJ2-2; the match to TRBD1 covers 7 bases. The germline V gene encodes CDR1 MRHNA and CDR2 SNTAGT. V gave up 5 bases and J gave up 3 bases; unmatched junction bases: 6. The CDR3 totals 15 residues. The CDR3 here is CASSRQTGDTGELFF. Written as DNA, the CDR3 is TGTGCCAGCAGTCGGCAAACAGGGGACACCGGGGAGCTGTTTTTT.

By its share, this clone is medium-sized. CDR3 residues: CASSEGTGGDQPQHF. CDR3 nucleotide sequence: TGTGCCAGCAGTGAAGGGACAGGGGGCGATCAGCCCCAGCATTTT. V is TRBV6-4 and J is TRBJ1-5, with 12 bases matching TRBD1. This CDR3 is 15 amino acids long. V was pared by 3 bases and J by 5 bases, with 2 bases of the junction left unmatched. Germline CDR1 and CDR2: MRHNA and SNTAGT.

The CDR3 is CASSFAGTGANVLTF. As DNA, the CDR3 is TGTGCCAGCAGCTTTGCAGGAACTGGGGCCAACGTCCTGACTTTC. The chain combines TRBV5-8 with TRBJ2-6, with D hard to call. This CDR3 has 15 residues. CDR1 SGHTS and CDR2 YDEGEE come from the germline V gene. V was trimmed by 2 bases and J by 2 bases, leaving 8 bases between them.

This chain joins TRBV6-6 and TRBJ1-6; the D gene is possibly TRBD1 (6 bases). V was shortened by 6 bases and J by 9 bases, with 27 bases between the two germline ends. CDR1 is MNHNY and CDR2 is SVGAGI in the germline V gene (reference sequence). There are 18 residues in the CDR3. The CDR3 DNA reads TGTGCCAGCAGCCGACACGAATCCACAGGGAAGCCCGTTTCACCCCTCCACTTT. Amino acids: CASSRHESTGKPVSPLHF.

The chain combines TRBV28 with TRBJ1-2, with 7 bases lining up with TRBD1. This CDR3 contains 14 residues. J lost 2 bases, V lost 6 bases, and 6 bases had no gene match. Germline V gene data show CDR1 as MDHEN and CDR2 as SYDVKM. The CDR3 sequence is CASRLGQRNYGYTF. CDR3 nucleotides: TGTGCCAGCAGATTGGGACAGAGGAACTATGGCTACACCTTC.

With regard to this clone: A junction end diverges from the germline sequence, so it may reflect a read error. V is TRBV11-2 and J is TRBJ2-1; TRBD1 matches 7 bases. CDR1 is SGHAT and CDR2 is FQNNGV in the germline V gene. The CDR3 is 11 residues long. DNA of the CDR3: TGTGCCAGCAGCGTAGACAGGGCCCGGTTCTTC. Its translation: CASSVDRARFF.

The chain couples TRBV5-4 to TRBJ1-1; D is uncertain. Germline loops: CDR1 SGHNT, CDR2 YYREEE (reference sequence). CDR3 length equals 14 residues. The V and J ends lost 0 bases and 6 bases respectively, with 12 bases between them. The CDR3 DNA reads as TGTGCCAGCAGCTTGGGGCCTAGGCCCCCTGAAGCTTTCTTT. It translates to CASSLGPRPPEAFF.

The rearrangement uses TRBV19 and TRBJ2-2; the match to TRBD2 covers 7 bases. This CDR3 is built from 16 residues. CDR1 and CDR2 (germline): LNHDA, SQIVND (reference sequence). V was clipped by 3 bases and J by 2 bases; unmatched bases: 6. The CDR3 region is CASSIVETSNTGELFF. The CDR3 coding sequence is TGTGCCAGTAGTATCGTAGAGACTAGCAACACCGGGGAGCTGTTTTTT.

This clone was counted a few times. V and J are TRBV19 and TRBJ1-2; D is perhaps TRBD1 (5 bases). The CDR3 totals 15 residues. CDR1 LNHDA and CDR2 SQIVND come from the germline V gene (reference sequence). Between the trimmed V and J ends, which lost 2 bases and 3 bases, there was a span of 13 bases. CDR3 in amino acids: CASSIRAGQDYGYTF. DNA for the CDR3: TGTGCCAGTAGTATAAGAGCGGGGCAGGACTATGGCTACACCTTC. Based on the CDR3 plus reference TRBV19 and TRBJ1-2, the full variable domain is DGGITQSPKYLFRKEGQNVTLSCEQNLNHDAMYWYRQDPGQGLRLIYYSQIVNDFQKGDIAEGYSVSREKKESFPLTVTSAQKNPTAFYLCASSIRAGQDYGYTFGSGTRLTVV.